This T cell receptor (beta chain) comes out of a study of metastatic and nonmetastatic thyroid tumors. Looking at the study overall: Comparison of repertoires was carried out across blood and tumor or nodule tissue from malignant and benign thyroid patients. General study findings and limits: Malignant thyroid tumors reportedly had TCR beta diversity that was significantly higher than in benign nodules, in blood and tumor.

This clone has just a few counts. No antigen is known for it. Looked up from germline, CDR1 is MNHEY and CDR2 is SVGEGT. Unmatched junction bases numbered 9, after V lost 0 bases and J lost 4 bases. The CDR3 runs 17 residues. Each patient went into thyroid surgery without having received any treatment. Original analysis: Researchers built a distant-metastasis classifier for papillary thyroid cancer that drew on CDR3 differences across clinicopathological groups. TCRdb re-analyzed the PCR reads through MiXCR. The V and J calls come from TCRdb's annotation, not from the publication. The data contain just over 15,000 clones, about 3.7% of them seen just once; the ten biggest clones take up 20% to 25%.

The TCR sequence derives from a female donor with papillary thyroid cancer or a benign thyroid nodule (not recorded which). Some clones in this sample may be carry-over from other donors' samples. The sequencing input was tumor tissue. The chain recombines TRBV6-2 or TRBV6-3 with TRBJ2-5; 9 bases match TRBD2. The CDR3 region is CASSYSKVAGEVETQYF. CDR3 bases: TGTGCCAGCAGTTACTCGAAGGTAGCGGGGGAGGTAGAGACCCAGTACTTC.